A single sample is the source of the 26 T cell receptor beta chains below, sequenced in a study of CD8 T cells in ankylosing spondylitis. TCRdb re-analysed the 5' RACE reads in MiXCR, keeping a single row per CDR3 protein. The repertoire holds some 15,000 distinct CDR3 sequences, with approximately 7.6% as singletons. The material sequenced was blood. These receptors were obtained from a male donor with ankylosing spondylitis or in good health (not recorded which).

The chain combines TRBV7-9 with TRBJ2-1; 8 positions match TRBD2. Trimming at V came to 5 bases and at J to 9 bases, leaving 12 bases not matched to a gene. Germline loops: CDR1 SEHNR, CDR2 FQNEAQ (reference sequence). CDR3 size: 15 residues. The CDR3 sequence is CASSPSGRAWGEQFF. As DNA, the CDR3 is TGTGCCAGCAGCCCTAGCGGGCGGGCCTGGGGTGAGCAGTTCTTC. Based on the CDR3 plus reference TRBV7-9 and TRBJ2-1, the full variable domain is DTGVSQNPRHKITKRGQNVTFRCDPISEHNRLYWYRQTLGQGPEFLTYFQNEAQLEKSRLLSDRFSAERPKGSFSTLEIQRTEQGDSAMYLCASSPSGRAWGEQFFGPGTRLTVL.

This clonotype has at least ten counts. The V and J genes are TRBV29-1 and TRBJ1-1; D is perhaps TRBD1 (5 bases). Germline CDR1 reads SQVTM; CDR2 reads ANQGSEA. CDR3 size: 13 residues. V gave up 4 bases and J gave up 2 bases, with 11 bases separating them. The CDR3: CSVAPQGNTEAFF. The CDR3, as DNA: TGCAGCGTTGCGCCCCAGGGTAACACTGAAGCTTTCTTT.

This clonotype was detected ten times or more. The rearrangement links TRBV29-1 to TRBJ2-1, with D maybe TRBD1 (5 bases). This CDR3 has 13 residues. V was clipped by 1 base and J by 5 bases, with 9 bases between them. Germline assignment: CDR1 SQVTM and CDR2 ANQGSEA. As DNA, the CDR3 is TGCAGCGTTGAAGTTACAGGAAACAATGAGCAGTTCTTC. Its protein is CSVEVTGNNEQFF.

At least ten counts were recorded for this clonotype. This rearrangement joins TRBV7-6 to TRBJ1-1; D unclear. Germline V gene data show CDR1 as SGHVS and CDR2 as FNYEAQ. V was cut by 5 bases and J by 4 bases, with 14 bases left in between. This CDR3 is 14 amino acids long. For the CDR3, the DNA is TGTGCCAGCAGCCCTGGAGACTATGGCACTGAAGCTTTCTTT. The encoded protein is CASSPGDYGTEAFF.

This clonotype was counted many times. The chain employs TRBV5-6 and TRBJ2-7; 7 nucleotides align to TRBD2. CDR1 and CDR2 (germline): SGHDT, YYEEEE. V trimming: 1 base; J trimming: 3 bases; junction bases outside the gene matches: 10. The CDR3 length is 16 residues. The CDR3 sequence: CASSLRPGLAVYEQYF. CDR3 coding DNA: TGTGCCAGCAGCTTGAGGCCCGGGCTAGCGGTCTACGAGCAGTACTTC.

This clonotype was recorded a few times. The chain carries TRBV15 and TRBJ2-1, with D unresolved. The CDR3 length is 12 residues. CDR1 is LNHNV, CDR2 YYDKDF, per germline (reference sequence). Trimming removed 3 bases from V and 9 bases from J, with 9 bases in between. The CDR3 spells CATSSELGEQFF. For the CDR3, the DNA is TGTGCCACCAGCAGCGAACTTGGTGAGCAGTTCTTC.

The gene calls are TRBV30 and TRBJ2-7, with TRBD1 identical over 8 bases. From germline, CDR1 is GTSNPN and CDR2 SVGIG (reference sequence). Losses at the gene ends were 0 bases for V and 7 bases for J; bases not matched to a gene: 11. The CDR3 covers 15 residues. CDR3 DNA sequence: TGTGCCTGGAGTGTTGGTCAGGGGGCTGGCTGGGAGCAGTACGTC. Translated, it gives CAWSVGQGAGWEQYV.

This clonotype was recorded a few times. The gene calls are TRBV30 and TRBJ2-1; TRBD1 agrees at 9 bases. V shed 0 bases, J shed 8 bases, and the junction held 5 bases outside the gene matches. CDR1 is GTSNPN and CDR2 is SVGIG in the germline V gene (reference sequence). The CDR3 is made up of 14 amino acids. CDR3 nucleotide sequence: TGTGCCTGGAGTGTGGGGACAGGGCAATATGAGCAGTTCTTC. Translated: CAWSVGTGQYEQFF. The full variable domain, with the rest looked up from reference TRBV30 and TRBJ2-1, is SQTIHQWPATLVQPVGSPLSLECTVEGTSNPNLYWYRQAAGRGLQLLFYSVGIGQISSEVPQNLSASRPQDRQFILSSKKLLLSDSGFYLCAWSVGTGQYEQFFGPGTRLTVL.

V gene TRBV6-2 or TRBV6-3 combines with J gene TRBJ1-1; 11 bases line up with TRBD1. Germline lookup yields CDR1 MNHEY and CDR2 SVGEGT. J was trimmed by 0 bases and V by 4 bases; bases with no gene match: 7. CDR3 length: 17 amino acids. In DNA form, the CDR3 reads TGTGCCAGCAGTTCTCCGGGACAGGGGGAATTGAACACTGAAGCTTTCTTT. Protein: CASSSPGQGELNTEAFF.

This clonotype was seen repeatedly, ten times or more. The V and J genes are TRBV20-1 and TRBJ1-1, with D perhaps matching TRBD1 (5 bases). The CDR3 totals 17 residues. CDR1 and CDR2 from the germline V gene are DFQATT and SNEGSKA (reference sequence). Trimming stripped 0 bases from V and 0 bases from J, with 17 bases between. The CDR3 loop reads CSARDKNRLSMNTEAFF. The CDR3 DNA sequence: TGCAGTGCTAGAGATAAAAACAGGCTTTCCATGAACACTGAAGCTTTCTTT.

This clonotype was counted between two and nine times. This chain uses TRBV6-6 with TRBJ2-2, with unresolved D. Trimming removed 3 bases from V and 8 bases from J, with 4 bases in between. Germline CDR1 and CDR2: MNHNY and SVGAGI (reference sequence). CDR3 size: 11 residues. CDR3: CASSYQGELFF. The CDR3 nucleotides read TGTGCCAGCAGTTATCAGGGGGAGCTGTTTTTT.

Many counts were recorded for this clonotype. The rearrangement uses TRBV3-1 and TRBJ1-2; no reliable D call. Trimming removed 3 bases at V and 0 bases at J, with 11 bases between. Looked up from germline, CDR1 is LGHDT and CDR2 is YNNKEL (reference sequence). The CDR3 extends over 15 amino acids. The CDR3 sequence: CASSHPLAPNYGYTF. In DNA, the CDR3 is TGTGCCAGCAGCCATCCCTTGGCGCCTAACTATGGCTACACCTTC.

At least ten counts were recorded for this clonotype. J is TRBJ1-1 and V is TRBV12-3 or TRBV12-4; D may be TRBD1 (5 bases). Trimming removed 3 bases at V and 2 bases at J, with 13 bases between. The CDR3 is 15 residues long. The CDR3 reads CASSFFWGGNTEAFF. CDR3 nucleotide sequence: TGTGCCAGCAGTTTCTTCTGGGGGGGAAACACTGAAGCTTTCTTT.

CDR3 protein: CSAQVPYNEQFF. As DNA, the CDR3 is TGCAGCGCCCAAGTCCCCTACAATGAGCAGTTCTTC. This chain uses TRBV29-1 with TRBJ2-1; D unresolved. V was shortened by 7 bases and J by 2 bases, with 9 bases between the two germline ends. The CDR3 is 12 residues long. The V gene's germline CDR1 is SQVTM and CDR2 ANQGSEA.

This clonotype was observed a handful of times. This chain joins TRBV20-1 and TRBJ2-2; D not certain. Germline assignment: CDR1 DFQATT and CDR2 SNEGSKA (reference sequence). V was shortened by 3 bases and J by 7 bases, with 6 bases between the two germline ends. This CDR3 region has 11 residues. CDR3 coding DNA: TGCAGTGCTAGCGGGTTCGGGGAGCTGTTTTTT. Residues: CSASGFGELFF.

The rearrangement joins TRBV29-1 to TRBJ2-4; tentatively, D is TRBD1 or TRBD2 (6 bases each). Per the germline V gene, CDR1 is SQVTM and CDR2 is ANQGSEA. V was pared by 2 bases and J by 2 bases, with 7 bases between. This CDR3 region has 13 residues. The CDR3 nucleotides are TGCAGCGTTGAACGGGGGCCCAAAAACATTCAGTACTTC. This translates into CSVERGPKNIQYF.

The chain is built from TRBV5-5 and TRBJ2-2; D is unclear. V was pared by 4 bases and J by 0 bases, with 13 bases between. CDR1 is SGHKS and CDR2 is YYEKEE in the germline V gene (reference sequence). This CDR3 is 16 amino acids long. The CDR3 nucleotides read TGTGCCAGCAGCCTGGTGTCAGTTTCGAACACCGGGGAGCTGTTTTTT. As protein: CASSLVSVSNTGELFF.

This clonotype came up many times. The V call is TRBV5-1, the J call TRBJ1-2; 8 nucleotides match TRBD1. Per the germline V gene, CDR1 is SGHRS and CDR2 is YFSETQ. Losses at the gene ends were 5 bases for V and 4 bases for J; bases not matched to a gene: 7. CDR3 length: 14 amino acids. The CDR3 sequence is CASSNGQGVYGYTF. For the CDR3, the DNA is TGCGCCAGCAGTAACGGACAGGGCGTCTATGGCTACACCTTC.

V and J are TRBV28 and TRBJ1-4; D gene ambiguous. V was shortened by 7 bases and J by 5 bases, with 14 bases between the two germline ends. The CDR3 covers 14 residues. The germline V gene has CDR1 MDHEN and CDR2 SYDVKM. The chain's CDR3 is CASIPDGLNEKLFF. The CDR3 DNA reads TGTGCCAGCATTCCCGACGGACTCAATGAAAAACTGTTTTTT.

This clonotype was picked up many times. The genes are TRBV7-9 and TRBJ1-1; D not resolved. V lost 2 bases and J 6 bases, leaving 10 bases between the germline ends. The CDR3 spans 13 residues. Germline lookup yields CDR1 SEHNR and CDR2 FQNEAQ (reference sequence). The CDR3 protein is CASSLTEEAEAFF. The CDR3 DNA is TGTGCCAGCAGCTTAACCGAGGAGGCTGAAGCTTTCTTT.

This clonotype was seen repeatedly, ten times or more. The V and J genes are TRBV5-1 and TRBJ2-3; TRBD2 matches at 10 bases. This CDR3 region has 15 residues. V was clipped by 4 bases and J by 2 bases; unmatched bases: 4. Germline lookup yields CDR1 SGHRS and CDR2 YFSETQ. CDR3 nucleotides: TGCGCCAGCAGCCCTAGCGGGGGATTCACAGATACGCAGTATTTT. This codes for CASSPSGGFTDTQYF.

This clonotype was recorded at least ten times. The chain combines TRBV5-1 with TRBJ2-2; D remains unclear. Trimming removed 4 bases at V and 0 bases at J, with 7 bases between. The CDR3 length is 14 residues. CDR1 and CDR2 from the germline V gene are SGHRS and YFSETQ. This CDR3 is CASSQNPNTGELFF. The CDR3 nucleotides are TGCGCCAGCAGCCAAAACCCGAACACCGGGGAGCTGTTTTTT.

This clonotype has at least ten counts. The V gene is TRBV11-2, the J gene TRBJ2-1, with a possible D match to TRBD1 (5 bases). The CDR3 is made up of 14 amino acids. Trimming removed 0 bases from V and 10 bases from J, with 13 bases in between. Germline values: CDR1 SGHAT, CDR2 FQNNGV. For the CDR3, the DNA is TGTGCCAGCAGCTTAGATCGGGCGAACAGGGAGCAGTTCTTC. It codes for CASSLDRANREQFF.

This clonotype was detected a few times. The chain couples TRBV4-3 to TRBJ2-2, with 11 bases identical to TRBD2. The V and J ends lost 0 bases and 6 bases, in that order; junction bases with no gene match: 12. The V gene's germline CDR1 is LGHNA and CDR2 YSLEER. This CDR3 has 19 residues. The chain's CDR3 is CASSQETSGSLLGAGELFF. The CDR3 DNA follows: TGCGCCAGCAGCCAAGAAACTAGCGGGAGCTTATTGGGGGCCGGGGAGCTGTTTTTT.

This clonotype has only a few counts. The chain is built from TRBV5-1 and TRBJ2-4; maybe TRBD1 (5 bases). Germline lookup yields CDR1 SGHRS and CDR2 YFSETQ. The CDR3 has 13 residues. V shed 0 bases and J shed 8 bases, with 9 bases lying between them. The CDR3 sequence is CASSLGQSDIQYF. In DNA, the CDR3 is TGCGCCAGCAGCTTGGGACAGTCGGACATTCAGTACTTC. Using reference TRBV5-1 and TRBJ2-4 for the parts outside the CDR3, the full variable domain is KAGVTQTPRYLIKTRGQQVTLSCSPISGHRSVSWYQQTPGQGLQFLFEYFSETQRNKGNFPGRFSGRQFSNSRSEMNVSTLELGDSALYLCASSLGQSDIQYFGAGTRLSVL.

The chain combines TRBV30 with TRBJ2-7, with 12 bases that match TRBD2. Germline V gene data show CDR1 as GTSNPN and CDR2 as SVGIG (reference sequence). Trimming at V came to 3 bases and at J to 5 bases, leaving 14 bases not matched to a gene. The CDR3 contains 17 residues. This chain's CDR3 is CAWSPLLAGGMGHEQYF. The CDR3 nucleotides are TGTGCCTGGAGCCCTTTACTAGCGGGAGGAATGGGCCACGAGCAGTACTTC.